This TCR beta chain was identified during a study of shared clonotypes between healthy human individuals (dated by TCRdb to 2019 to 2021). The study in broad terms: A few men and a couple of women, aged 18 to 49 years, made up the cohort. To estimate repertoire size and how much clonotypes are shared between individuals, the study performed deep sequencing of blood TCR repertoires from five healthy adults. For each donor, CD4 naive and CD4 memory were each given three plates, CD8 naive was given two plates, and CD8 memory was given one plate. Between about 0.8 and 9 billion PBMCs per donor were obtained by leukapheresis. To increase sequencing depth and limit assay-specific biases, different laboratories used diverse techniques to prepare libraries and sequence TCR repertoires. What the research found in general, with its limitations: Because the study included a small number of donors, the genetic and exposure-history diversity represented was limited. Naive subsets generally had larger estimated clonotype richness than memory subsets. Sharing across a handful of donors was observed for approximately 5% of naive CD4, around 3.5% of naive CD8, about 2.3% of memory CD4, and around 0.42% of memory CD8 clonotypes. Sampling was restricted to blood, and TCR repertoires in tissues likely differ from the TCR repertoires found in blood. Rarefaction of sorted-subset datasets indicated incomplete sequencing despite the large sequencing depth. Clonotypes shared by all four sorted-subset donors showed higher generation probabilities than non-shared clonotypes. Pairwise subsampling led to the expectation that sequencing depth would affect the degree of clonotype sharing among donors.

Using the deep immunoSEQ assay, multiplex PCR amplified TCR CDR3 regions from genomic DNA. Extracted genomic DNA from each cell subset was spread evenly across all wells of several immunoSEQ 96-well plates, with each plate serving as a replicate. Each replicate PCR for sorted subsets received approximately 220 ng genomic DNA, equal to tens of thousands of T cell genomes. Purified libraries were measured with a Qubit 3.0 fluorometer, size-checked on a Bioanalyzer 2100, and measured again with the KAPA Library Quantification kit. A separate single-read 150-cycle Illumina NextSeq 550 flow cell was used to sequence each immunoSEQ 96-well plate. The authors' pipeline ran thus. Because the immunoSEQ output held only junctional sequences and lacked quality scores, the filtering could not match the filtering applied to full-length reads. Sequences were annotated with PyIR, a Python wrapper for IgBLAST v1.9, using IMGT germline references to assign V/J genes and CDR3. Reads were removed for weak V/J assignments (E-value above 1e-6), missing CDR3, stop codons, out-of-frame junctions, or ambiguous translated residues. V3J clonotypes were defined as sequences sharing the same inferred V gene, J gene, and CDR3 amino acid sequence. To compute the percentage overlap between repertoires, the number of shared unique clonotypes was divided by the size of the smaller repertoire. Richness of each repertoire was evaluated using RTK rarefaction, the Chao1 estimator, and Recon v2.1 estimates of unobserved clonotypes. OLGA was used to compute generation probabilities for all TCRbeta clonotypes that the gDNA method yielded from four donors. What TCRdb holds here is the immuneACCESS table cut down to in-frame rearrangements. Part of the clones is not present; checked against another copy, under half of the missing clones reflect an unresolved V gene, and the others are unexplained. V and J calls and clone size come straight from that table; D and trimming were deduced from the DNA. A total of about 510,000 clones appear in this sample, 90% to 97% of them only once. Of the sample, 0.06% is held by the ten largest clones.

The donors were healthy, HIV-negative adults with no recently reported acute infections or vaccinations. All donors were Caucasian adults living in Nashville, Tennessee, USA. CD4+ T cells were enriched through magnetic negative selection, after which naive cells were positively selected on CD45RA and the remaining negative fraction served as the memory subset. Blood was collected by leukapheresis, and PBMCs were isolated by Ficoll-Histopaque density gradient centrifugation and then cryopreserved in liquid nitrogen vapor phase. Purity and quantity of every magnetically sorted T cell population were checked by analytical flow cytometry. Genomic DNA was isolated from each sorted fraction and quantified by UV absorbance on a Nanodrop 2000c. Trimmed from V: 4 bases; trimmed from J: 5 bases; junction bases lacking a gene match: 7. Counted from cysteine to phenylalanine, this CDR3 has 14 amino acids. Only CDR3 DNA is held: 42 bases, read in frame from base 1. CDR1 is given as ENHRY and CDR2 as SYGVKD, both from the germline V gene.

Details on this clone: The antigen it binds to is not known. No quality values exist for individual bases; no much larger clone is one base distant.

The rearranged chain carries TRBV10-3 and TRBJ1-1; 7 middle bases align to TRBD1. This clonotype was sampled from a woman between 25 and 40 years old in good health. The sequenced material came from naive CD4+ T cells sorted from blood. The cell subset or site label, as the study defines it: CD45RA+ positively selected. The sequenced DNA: TGTGCCATCAGTGGACAGGGAGCAGGTACTGAAGCTTTCTTT. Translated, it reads CAISGQGAGTEAFF.